The 32 T cell receptor beta chains listed next were all sequenced from one sample in a study of cytomegalovirus exposure and HLA in healthy donors. PCR used 60 Vbeta primers and 13 Jbeta primers. Libraries were prepared by immunoSEQ multiplex PCR; TCRdb keeps only in-frame clonotypes and omits some of them. The repertoire consists of approximately 100,000 clones, with roughly 76% occurring once and the leading ten covering 9% to 15%. Sequenced input: PBMCs. The receptors shown here come from a woman between 40 and 55 years old in good health and CMV-seropositive.

This chain connects TRBV5-1 to TRBJ2-3; TRBD1 is a possible D gene (5 bases). V was trimmed by 0 bases and J by 5 bases, leaving 7 bases between them. CDR1 and CDR2 (germline): SGHRS, YFSETQ. CDR3 size: 13 residues. CDR3 bases: TGCGCCAGCAGCTTGGTCAGGGTAGATACGCAGTATTTT. This gives the protein CASSLVRVDTQYF.

The chain recombines TRBV12-5 with TRBJ2-5; D might be TRBD1 (5 bases). Germline CDR1 and CDR2: LGHNT and FRNRAP. The CDR3 length is 14 residues. V lost 8 bases, J lost 4 bases, and 17 bases lay in between. The CDR3 nucleotides are TGTGCTAGTAGTACAGGCTTTACTGTAGAGACCCAGTACTTC. This encodes CASSTGFTVETQYF. The full variable domain, in which reference TRBV12-5 and TRBJ2-5 provide the parts outside the CDR3, is DARVTQTPRHKVTEMGQEVTMRCQPILGHNTVFWYRQTMMQGLELLAYFRNRAPLDDSGMPKDRFSAEMPDATLATLKIQPSEPRDSAVYFCASSTGFTVETQYFGPGTRLLVL.

V is TRBV19 and J is TRBJ1-5; D perhaps matches TRBD1 (6 bases). Germline loops: CDR1 LNHDA, CDR2 SQIVND (reference sequence). This CDR3 has 15 amino acids. The V gene lost 6 bases and the J gene lost 0 bases, with 12 bases spanning the gap. CDR3 loop: CASSRQAFSNQPQHF. The CDR3 bases are TGTGCCAGTAGCAGACAGGCCTTTAGCAATCAGCCCCAGCATTTT.

This rearrangement joins TRBV5-1 to TRBJ1-1, with D unclear. This CDR3 has 15 residues. Per the germline V gene, CDR1 is SGHRS and CDR2 is YFSETQ. V was shortened by 4 bases and J by 1 base, with 14 bases between the two germline ends. DNA of the CDR3: TGCGCCAGCAGCGTCCTTAAATCCCCGAACACTGAAGCTTTCTTT. Its translation is CASSVLKSPNTEAFF.

V gene TRBV5-8 combines with J gene TRBJ2-3; 10 nucleotides align to TRBD1. This CDR3 is 15 amino acids long. Germline V gene lookup returns CDR1 SGHTS and CDR2 YDEGEE. V gave up 4 bases and J gave up 6 bases; unmatched junction bases: 8. The CDR3 reads CASSPRQGASDTQYF. DNA for the CDR3: TGTGCCAGCAGCCCTAGACAGGGGGCTTCGGATACGCAGTATTTT.

This chain links TRBV6-1 with TRBJ1-1; D unclear. Germline lookup yields CDR1 MNHNS and CDR2 SASEGT. CDR3 length equals 14 residues. The ends were cut back, 4 bases at V and 0 bases at J, with 9 bases in the middle. The CDR3 nucleotides read TGTGCCAGCAGTGGGCCGTCCCTGAACACTGAAGCTTTCTTT. Amino acids: CASSGPSLNTEAFF.

This sequence joins TRBV29-1 and TRBJ1-4, with D unresolved. V lost 4 bases to trimming and J lost 0 bases, with 12 bases between them. CDR1 and CDR2 (germline): SQVTM, ANQGSEA. The CDR3 is made up of 15 amino acids. The CDR3 nucleotides are TGCAGCGTTGTCGGAGCGGGTGCAACTAATGAAAAACTGTTTTTT. Amino acids: CSVVGAGATNEKLFF.

The chain carries TRBV10-1 and TRBJ2-3; 8 positions match TRBD2. V trimming: 7 bases; J trimming: 0 bases; junction bases outside the gene matches: 9. The germline CDR1 and CDR2 sequences are WNHNN and SYGVQD (reference sequence). This CDR3 region has 16 residues. CDR3 amino acids: CASKEKRGPSTDTQYF. In DNA, the CDR3 is TGCGCCAGCAAGGAAAAGCGGGGGCCAAGCACAGATACGCAGTATTTT.

The rearrangement joins TRBV19 to TRBJ1-2; possibly TRBD1 for D (5 bases). Trimming cost V 4 bases and J 4 bases, with 16 bases left between them. There are 15 residues in the CDR3. CDR1 LNHDA and CDR2 SQIVND come from the germline V gene (reference sequence). CDR3 nucleotides: TGTGCCAGTAGTAGCACACCCGACAGTGCCTATGGCTACACCTTC. It codes for CASSSTPDSAYGYTF.

J is TRBJ1-1 and V is TRBV19; D is perhaps TRBD1 (5 bases). Germline lookup yields CDR1 LNHDA and CDR2 SQIVND (reference sequence). Trimming cost V 6 bases and J 1 base, with 12 bases left between them. This CDR3 region has 14 residues. CDR3 coding DNA: TGTGCCAGTAGAGTGAAGGGGCCGAACACTGAAGCTTTCTTT. It specifies CASRVKGPNTEAFF.

The chain recombines TRBV7-8 with TRBJ2-5; 15 bases align to TRBD2. Germline CDR1 is SGHVS and CDR2 is FQNEAQ. V lost 5 bases and J lost 5; bases outside the gene matches: 3. This CDR3 has 15 residues. The CDR3 DNA is TGTGCCAGCAGCGGAGGGACTAGCGGGGGGGAGACCCAGTACTTC. It is translated as CASSGGTSGGETQYF.

V gene TRBV6-1 combines with J gene TRBJ1-2; D is ambiguous. The CDR3 consists of 15 residues. V was cut by 0 bases and J by 0 bases, with 8 bases left in between. Germline CDR1 is MNHNS and CDR2 is SASEGT. The CDR3 protein is CASSEASLANYGYTF. The DNA of the CDR3 is TGTGCCAGCAGTGAAGCCTCCTTAGCTAACTATGGCTACACCTTC.

The chain employs TRBV5-6 and TRBJ2-6, with TRBD2 matching over 15 bases. The CDR3 spans 17 residues. V gave up 3 bases and J gave up 2 bases; unmatched junction bases: 0. Germline CDR1 and CDR2: SGHDT and YYEEEE. CDR3 coding DNA: TGTGCCAGCAGCTGGACTAGCGGGGGGGCTGGGGCCAACGTCCTGACTTTC. Protein product: CASSWTSGGAGANVLTF.

The V and J genes are TRBV5-4 and TRBJ1-1; the match to TRBD1 covers 8 bases. The V segment lost 4 bases and the J segment 3 bases; nucleotides outside the gene matches: 8. Germline V gene sequence: CDR1 SGHNT, CDR2 YYREEE (reference sequence). The CDR3 runs to 15 residues. The CDR3 nucleotides read TGTGCCAGCAGCCCTACAGGGGGTAAGGACACTGAAGCTTTCTTT. The encoded protein is CASSPTGGKDTEAFF.

The rearrangement uses TRBV19 and TRBJ1-5; D is unresolved. The CDR3 totals 11 residues. The germline V and J ends were trimmed by 4 bases and 8 bases, with 6 bases remaining between them. Germline CDR1 and CDR2: LNHDA and SQIVND (reference sequence). The CDR3 coding sequence is TGTGCCAGTAGTACGGGGAAGCCCCAGCATTTT. Amino acid sequence: CASSTGKPQHF. Complete variable domain (other parts from reference TRBV19 and TRBJ1-5): DGGITQSPKYLFRKEGQNVTLSCEQNLNHDAMYWYRQDPGQGLRLIYYSQIVNDFQKGDIAEGYSVSREKKESFPLTVTSAQKNPTAFYLCASSTGKPQHFGDGTRLSIL.

The chain joins TRBV5-1 to TRBJ2-3, with 8 bases lining up with TRBD2. CDR1 and CDR2 (germline): SGHRS, YFSETQ. V shed 0 bases and J 6 bases; nucleotides not matched to a gene: 0. This CDR3 has 13 amino acids. CDR3 loop: CASSLGGRDTQYF. In DNA form, the CDR3 reads TGCGCCAGCAGCTTGGGCGGGAGGGATACGCAGTATTTT.

This chain links TRBV5-1 with TRBJ2-3; D gene unclear. Germline CDR1 and CDR2: SGHRS and YFSETQ. V lost 2 bases to trimming and J lost 3 bases, with 7 bases between them. CDR3 size: 13 residues. CDR3 nucleotides: TGCGCCAGCAGCTTCCCCCAAACAGATACGCAGTATTTT. This encodes CASSFPQTDTQYF.

V is TRBV5-1 and J is TRBJ1-6, with 7 bases identical to TRBD1. The V gene end was trimmed by 3 bases and the J gene end by 10 bases; junction bases not matched to a gene: 10. The CDR3 is 15 amino acids. CDR1 is SGHRS and CDR2 is YFSETQ in the germline V gene. The CDR3: CASSSSGGPDSPLHF. CDR3 DNA sequence: TGCGCCAGCAGCTCCTCAGGGGGGCCCGACTCACCCCTCCACTTT.

The chain joins TRBV6-5 to TRBJ2-3, with D possibly TRBD2 on 6 matching bases. Germline V gene lookup returns CDR1 MNHEY and CDR2 SVGAGI. This CDR3 has 11 residues. CDR3 amino acids: CVCTGADTQYF. The CDR3 DNA is TGTGTATGTACGGGGGCAGATACGCAGTATTTT.

This sequence joins TRBV18 and TRBJ2-7; weak D call: TRBD2 (6 bases). CDR3 length equals 16 residues. Per germline, CDR1 KGHSH and CDR2 LQKENI. Trimming removed 1 base from V and 3 bases from J, with 16 bases in between. In DNA form, the CDR3 reads TGTGCCAGCTCACCACAAGGCTCCTTGGGGGGCTACGAGCAGTACTTC. It translates to CASSPQGSLGGYEQYF.

The chain joins TRBV18 to TRBJ1-2; D is perhaps TRBD1 (5 bases). V lost 8 bases, J lost 5 bases, and 15 bases lay in between. CDR1 is KGHSH, CDR2 LQKENI, per germline. The CDR3 covers 13 residues. This CDR3 reads CASTREISYGYTF. CDR3 in DNA: TGTGCCAGCACCAGGGAAATTTCTTATGGCTACACCTTC.

J is TRBJ1-1 and V is TRBV5-4; 10 bases fit TRBD1. CDR1 and CDR2 from the germline V gene are SGHNT and YYREEE (reference sequence). With 7 bases clipped from V and 4 bases from J, the junction kept 13 bases outside the gene matches. CDR3 size: 16 residues. The CDR3 sequence: CASDDRGQGWSTEAFF. CDR3 DNA sequence: TGTGCCAGCGATGACAGGGGGCAGGGGTGGAGCACTGAAGCTTTCTTT.

The rearrangement links TRBV6-1 to TRBJ2-5, with D perhaps matching TRBD2 (6 bases). Between the trimmed V and J ends, which lost 2 bases and 5 bases, there was a span of 21 bases. Germline CDR1 reads MNHNS; CDR2 reads SASEGT. The CDR3 is 17 amino acids. Here the CDR3 reads CASSERRWTGGGETQYF. The CDR3, as DNA: TGTGCCAGCAGTGAAAGGAGGTGGACGGGTGGGGGGGAGACCCAGTACTTC.

The chain couples TRBV27 to TRBJ2-6; 7 bases are a match to TRBD1. Germline CDR1 is MNHEY and CDR2 is SMNVEV (reference sequence). V lost 6 bases, J lost 0 bases, and 5 bases stayed unmatched. The CDR3 extends over 16 amino acids. Here the CDR3 reads CASRATGSSGANVLTF. The CDR3 coding sequence is TGTGCCAGCAGAGCGACAGGGAGCTCTGGGGCCAACGTCCTGACTTTC.

This clone has more than one count but fewer than ten. V usage is TRBV19 and J usage is TRBJ1-3; D call uncertain. The germline V and J ends were trimmed by 1 base and 1 base, with 8 bases remaining between them. The CDR3 totals 15 residues. The germline V gene encodes CDR1 LNHDA and CDR2 SQIVND (reference sequence). The CDR3: CASSIVASSGNTIYF. The CDR3 nucleotides read TGTGCCAGTAGTATAGTAGCCTCTTCTGGAAACACCATATATTTT.

The V gene is TRBV11-1, the J gene TRBJ1-4; D gene uncertain. CDR3 length: 19 amino acids. Germline V gene sequence: CDR1 SGHAT, CDR2 FQDESV (reference sequence). Trimming took off 1 base at V and 5 bases at J, with 23 bases between the two ends. CDR3 in amino acids: CASSLVVGSMCRANEKLFF. The CDR3 DNA is TGTGCCAGCAGCTTAGTCGTTGGGAGTATGTGTAGAGCGAATGAAAAACTGTTTTTT.

The rearrangement links TRBV6-5 to TRBJ2-3; TRBD1 is a possible D gene (6 bases). V was shortened by 2 bases and J by 3 bases, with 15 bases between the two germline ends. Germline CDR1 reads MNHEY; CDR2 reads SVGAGI. This CDR3 region has 16 residues. The CDR3 loop is CASSYHRVRGTDTQYF. DNA for the CDR3: TGTGCCAGCAGTTACCACAGGGTCAGGGGAACAGATACGCAGTATTTT.

The chain combines TRBV27 with TRBJ1-1; 11 bases agree with TRBD1. The CDR3 covers 16 residues. The ends lost 5 bases at V and 2 bases at J; junction bases unmatched: 7. Germline CDR1 and CDR2: MNHEY and SMNVEV (reference sequence). The DNA of the CDR3 is TGTGCCAGCAGTCGGACAGGGGGCCTCTTTAACACTGAAGCTTTCTTT. Encoded protein: CASSRTGGLFNTEAFF.

The rearrangement joins TRBV6-1 to TRBJ1-5; D gene unclear. This CDR3 contains 13 residues. V gave up 1 base and J gave up 4 bases, with 5 bases separating them. CDR1 is MNHNS, CDR2 SASEGT, per germline. DNA of the CDR3: TGTGCCAGCAGTGAAGTGGCTAATCAGCCCCAGCATTTT. It encodes CASSEVANQPQHF.

CDR3 in DNA: TGCAGCGCGGGGGGGAGCGGGGAGCTGTTTTTT. Translated: CSAGGSGELFF. The chain links TRBV29-1 to TRBJ2-2, with TRBD2 matching 8 bases. CDR3 length: 11 residues. The V gene's germline CDR1 is SQVTM and CDR2 ANQGSEA. J lost 7 bases, V lost 7 bases, and 2 bases had no gene match.

Comment on this clone: The sample holds other DNA sequences that translate to the same CDR3. The gene calls are TRBV30 and TRBJ2-1; 8 bases fit TRBD2. J lost 7 bases, V lost 2 bases, and 10 bases had no gene match. The CDR3 has 15 residues. The V gene's germline CDR1 is GTSNPN and CDR2 SVGIG (reference sequence). DNA for the CDR3: TGTGCCTGGAGTAGGGGCCTAGCGGGTAATAATGAGCAGTTCTTC. This sequence encodes CAWSRGLAGNNEQFF.

This chain joins TRBV6-6 and TRBJ1-5, with unresolved D. The V end lost 6 bases, the J end lost 0 bases, and 9 bases lay between the germline ends. Germline-derived CDR1 and CDR2 are MNHNY and SVGAGI (reference sequence). The CDR3 spans 14 residues. This CDR3 is CASRRTISNQPQHF. The DNA of the CDR3 is TGTGCCAGCAGGCGGACTATTAGCAATCAGCCCCAGCATTTT.